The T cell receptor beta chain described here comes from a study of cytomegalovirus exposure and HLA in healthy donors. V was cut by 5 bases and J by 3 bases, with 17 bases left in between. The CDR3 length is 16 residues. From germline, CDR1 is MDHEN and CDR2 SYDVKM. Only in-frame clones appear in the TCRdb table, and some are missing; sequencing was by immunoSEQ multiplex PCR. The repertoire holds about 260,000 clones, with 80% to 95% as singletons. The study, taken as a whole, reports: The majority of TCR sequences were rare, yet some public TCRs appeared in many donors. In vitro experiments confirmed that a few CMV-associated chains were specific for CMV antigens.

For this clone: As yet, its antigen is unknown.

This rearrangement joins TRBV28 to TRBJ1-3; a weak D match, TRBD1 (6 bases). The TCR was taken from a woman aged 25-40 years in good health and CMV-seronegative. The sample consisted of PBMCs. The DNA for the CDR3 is TGTGCCAGCAGTCCGAATCCGACAGGAATTGGAAACACCATATATTTT. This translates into CASSPNPTGIGNTIYF.